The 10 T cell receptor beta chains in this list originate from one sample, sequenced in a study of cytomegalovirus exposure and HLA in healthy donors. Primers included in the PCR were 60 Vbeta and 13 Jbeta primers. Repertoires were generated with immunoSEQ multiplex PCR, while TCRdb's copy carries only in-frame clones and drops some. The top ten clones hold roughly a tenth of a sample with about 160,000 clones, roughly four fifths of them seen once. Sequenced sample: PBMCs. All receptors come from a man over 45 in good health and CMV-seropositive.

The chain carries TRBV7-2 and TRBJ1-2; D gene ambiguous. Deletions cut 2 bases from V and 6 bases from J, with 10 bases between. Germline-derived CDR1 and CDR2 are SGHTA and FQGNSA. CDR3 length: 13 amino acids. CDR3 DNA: TGTGCCAGCAGCTTACCTCGGGTTGATGGCTACACCTTC. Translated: CASSLPRVDGYTF.

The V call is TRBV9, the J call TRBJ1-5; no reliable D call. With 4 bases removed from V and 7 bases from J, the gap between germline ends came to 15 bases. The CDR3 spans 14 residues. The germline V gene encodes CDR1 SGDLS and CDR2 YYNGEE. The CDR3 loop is CASSPGSGNQPQHF. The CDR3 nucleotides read TGTGCCAGCAGCCCCGGTTCGGGGAACCAGCCCCAGCATTTT.

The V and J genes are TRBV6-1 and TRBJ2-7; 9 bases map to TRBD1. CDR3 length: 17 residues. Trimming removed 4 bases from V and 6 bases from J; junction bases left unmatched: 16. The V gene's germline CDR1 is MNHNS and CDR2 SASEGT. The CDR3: CASSALTGTGFRSEQYF. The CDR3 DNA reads TGTGCCAGCAGTGCCCTTACCGGGACAGGGTTTCGAAGCGAGCAGTACTTC.

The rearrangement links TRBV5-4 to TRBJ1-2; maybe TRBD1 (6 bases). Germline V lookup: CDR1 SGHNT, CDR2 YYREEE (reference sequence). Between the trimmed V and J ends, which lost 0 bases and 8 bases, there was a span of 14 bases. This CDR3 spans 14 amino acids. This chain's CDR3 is CASSLATGLDGYTF. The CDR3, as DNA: TGTGCCAGCAGCTTGGCCACAGGGCTGGACGGCTACACCTTC.

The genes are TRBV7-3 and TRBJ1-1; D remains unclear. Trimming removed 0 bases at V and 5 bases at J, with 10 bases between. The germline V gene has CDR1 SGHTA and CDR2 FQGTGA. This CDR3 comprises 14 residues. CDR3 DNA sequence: TGTGCCAGCAGCTTAACAGGCCCGGGAACTGAAGCTTTCTTT. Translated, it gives CASSLTGPGTEAFF.

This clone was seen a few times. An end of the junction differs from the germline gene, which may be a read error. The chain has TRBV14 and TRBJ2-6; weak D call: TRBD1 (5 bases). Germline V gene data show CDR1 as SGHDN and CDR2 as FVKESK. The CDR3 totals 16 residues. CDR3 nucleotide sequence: TGTGCCAGCAGCCAAGAAATTCCCTCTGGGGCCAACGGCCTGACTTTC. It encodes CASSQEIPSGANGLTF.

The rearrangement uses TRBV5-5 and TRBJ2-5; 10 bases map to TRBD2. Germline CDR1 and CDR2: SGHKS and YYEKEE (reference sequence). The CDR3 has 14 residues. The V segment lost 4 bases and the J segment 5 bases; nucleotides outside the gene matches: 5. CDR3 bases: TGTGCCAGCAGCAAGGGACTAGCGAGGGAGACCCAGTACTTC. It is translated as CASSKGLARETQYF.

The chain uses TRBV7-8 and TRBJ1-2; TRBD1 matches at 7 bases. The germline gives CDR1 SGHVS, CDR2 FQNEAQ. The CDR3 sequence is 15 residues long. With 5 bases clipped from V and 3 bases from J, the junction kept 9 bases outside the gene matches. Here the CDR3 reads CASSQPRDRYYGYTF. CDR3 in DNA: TGTGCCAGCAGCCAACCTCGGGACAGATACTATGGCTACACCTTC.

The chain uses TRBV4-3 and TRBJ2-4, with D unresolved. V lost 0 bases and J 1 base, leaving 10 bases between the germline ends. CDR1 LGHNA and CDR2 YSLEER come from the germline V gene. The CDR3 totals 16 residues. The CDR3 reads CASSQEPRTAKNIQYF. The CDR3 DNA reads TGCGCCAGCAGCCAAGAACCCAGAACGGCCAAAAACATTCAGTACTTC.

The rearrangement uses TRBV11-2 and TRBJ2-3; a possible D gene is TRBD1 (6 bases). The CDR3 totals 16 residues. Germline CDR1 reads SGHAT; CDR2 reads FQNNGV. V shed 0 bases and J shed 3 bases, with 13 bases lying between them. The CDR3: CASSLEGAGLTDTQYF. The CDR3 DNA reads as TGTGCCAGCAGCTTAGAGGGGGCAGGGCTTACAGATACGCAGTATTTT.